This record looks at one T cell receptor (beta chain) sequence and its context. The data are from a study of tumour-infiltrating T cells in Burkitt lymphoma. The overall study: Survival, overall and progression-free, tracked with productive clonality.

The CDR3 has 17 amino acids. V was trimmed by 5 bases and J by 1 base, leaving 18 bases between them. CDR1 and CDR2 (germline): LNHNV, YYDKDF (reference sequence). Data came from immunoSEQ multiplex PCR; TCRdb stores just in-frame clones and leaves some out. The sample includes about 14,000 clones, 25% to 35% of them seen just once. The receptor's source is a human donor with diffuse large B-cell lymphoma. This chain connects TRBV15 to TRBJ2-1, with D perhaps TRBD2 (7 bases). The sequencing input was tumor tissue. The CDR3, as DNA: TGTGCCACCAGCGGGGGTCCGGGGGGCGAGTCCTACAATGAGCAGTTCTTC. Amino acid sequence: CATSGGPGGESYNEQFF.